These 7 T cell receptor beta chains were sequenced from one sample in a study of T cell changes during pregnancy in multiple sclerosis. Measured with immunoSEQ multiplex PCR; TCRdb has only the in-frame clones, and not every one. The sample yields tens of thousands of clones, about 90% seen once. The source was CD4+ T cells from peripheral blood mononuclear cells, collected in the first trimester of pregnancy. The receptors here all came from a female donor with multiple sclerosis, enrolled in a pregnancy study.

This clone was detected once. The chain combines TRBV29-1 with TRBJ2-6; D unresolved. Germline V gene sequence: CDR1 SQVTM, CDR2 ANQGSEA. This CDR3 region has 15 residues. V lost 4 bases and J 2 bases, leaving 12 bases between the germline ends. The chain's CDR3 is CSVGATPPGANVLTF. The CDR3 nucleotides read TGCAGCGTTGGAGCGACCCCCCCTGGGGCCAACGTCCTGACTTTC.

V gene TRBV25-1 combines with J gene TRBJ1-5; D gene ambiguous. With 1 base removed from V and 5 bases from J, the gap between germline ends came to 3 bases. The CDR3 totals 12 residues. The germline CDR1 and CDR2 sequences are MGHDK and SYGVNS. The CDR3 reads CASSESYQPQHF. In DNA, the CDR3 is TGTGCCAGCAGTGAATCCTATCAGCCCCAGCATTTT.

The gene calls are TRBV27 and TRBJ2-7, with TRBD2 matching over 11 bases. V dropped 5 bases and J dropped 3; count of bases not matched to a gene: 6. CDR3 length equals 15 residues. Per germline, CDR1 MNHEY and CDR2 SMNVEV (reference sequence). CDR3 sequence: CASSRRGTSGYEQYF. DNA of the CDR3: TGTGCCAGCAGTCGCCGGGGGACTAGCGGCTACGAGCAGTACTTC.

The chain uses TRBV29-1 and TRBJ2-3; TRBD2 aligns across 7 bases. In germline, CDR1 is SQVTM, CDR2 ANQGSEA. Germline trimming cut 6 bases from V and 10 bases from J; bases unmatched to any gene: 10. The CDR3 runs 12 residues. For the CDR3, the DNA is TGCAGCGTAGACTGGACTAGTTCAGCGCAGTATTTT. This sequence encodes CSVDWTSSAQYF.

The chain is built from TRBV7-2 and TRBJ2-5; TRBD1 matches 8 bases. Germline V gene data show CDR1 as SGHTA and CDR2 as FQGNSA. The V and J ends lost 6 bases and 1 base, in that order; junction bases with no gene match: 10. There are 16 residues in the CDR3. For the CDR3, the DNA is TGTGCCAGCAGTCAGACGGGGACAGGATTCCAAGAGACCCAGTACTTC. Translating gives CASSQTGTGFQETQYF.

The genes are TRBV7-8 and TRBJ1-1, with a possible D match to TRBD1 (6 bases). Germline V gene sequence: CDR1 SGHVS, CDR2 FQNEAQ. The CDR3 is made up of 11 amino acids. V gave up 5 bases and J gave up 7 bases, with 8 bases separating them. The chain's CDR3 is CASSRGGEAFF. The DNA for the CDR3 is TGTGCCAGCAGCAGAGGGGGTGAAGCTTTCTTT.

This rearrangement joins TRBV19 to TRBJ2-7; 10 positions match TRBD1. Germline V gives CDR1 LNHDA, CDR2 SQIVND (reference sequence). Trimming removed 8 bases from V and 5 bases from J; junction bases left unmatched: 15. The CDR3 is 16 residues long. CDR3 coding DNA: TGTGCCAGTCGCGCGGGATCCGGGACAGGGGCAGACGAGCAGTACTTC. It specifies CASRAGSGTGADEQYF.